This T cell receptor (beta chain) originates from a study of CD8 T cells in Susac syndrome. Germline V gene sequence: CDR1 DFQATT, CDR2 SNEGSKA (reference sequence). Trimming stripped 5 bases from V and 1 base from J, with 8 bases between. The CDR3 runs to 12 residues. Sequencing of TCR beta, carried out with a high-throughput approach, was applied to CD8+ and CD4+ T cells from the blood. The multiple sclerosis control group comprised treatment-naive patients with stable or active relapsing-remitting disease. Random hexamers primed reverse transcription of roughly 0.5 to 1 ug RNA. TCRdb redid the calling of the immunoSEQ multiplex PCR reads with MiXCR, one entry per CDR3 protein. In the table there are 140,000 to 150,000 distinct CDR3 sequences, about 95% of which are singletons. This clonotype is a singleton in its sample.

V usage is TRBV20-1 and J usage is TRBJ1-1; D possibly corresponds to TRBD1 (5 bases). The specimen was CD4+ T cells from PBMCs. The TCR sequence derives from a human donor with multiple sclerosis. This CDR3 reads CSAATGNTEAFF. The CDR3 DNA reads TGCAGTGCTGCAACAGGGAACACTGAAGCTTTCTTT.